The entry below describes one TCR beta chain. Its antigen is as yet unknown. Time point: cycle 4 day 1 (C4D1), after five to seven weeks of nivolumab. Each patient experienced a relapse that followed autologous stem cell transplantation, and brentuximab vedotin exposure varied. Under best response, outcomes were complete response, partial response or progressive disease. The data were produced by immunoSEQ multiplex PCR, yet TCRdb's version contains in-frame clones alone and is incomplete. The data contain 100,000 or so clones, about nine tenths of them singletons. The sample is drawn from a study of PD-1 blockade in classical Hodgkin lymphoma. Turning to the study itself: Patients were dosed intravenously with nivolumab at 3 mg/kg every 2 weeks.

The CDR3 is 16 amino acids. Germline V gene data show CDR1 as ENHRY and CDR2 as SYGVKD. With 2 bases removed from V and 6 bases from J, the gap between germline ends came to 17 bases. General study results and limits: Healthy donors reportedly exceeded newly diagnosed patients in baseline TCR diversity.

This specimen was peripheral blood mononuclear cells (PBMCs), taken before the fourth cycle of nivolumab. This TCR was recovered from a human donor with classical Hodgkin lymphoma. The rearrangement joins TRBV10-3 to TRBJ1-5, with a possible D match to TRBD1 (6 bases). This CDR3 is CAISEGDTGKGQPQHF. CDR3 nucleotides: TGTGCCATCAGTGAGGGCGACACAGGGAAAGGTCAGCCCCAGCATTTT.